Below, 20 T cell receptor beta chains from the same sample are listed, as sequenced in a study of blood T cell repertoires in COVID-19. TCRdb's table, derived via immunoSEQ multiplex PCR, lists solely in-frame clones and lacks some. Of hundreds of thousands of clones listed, more than 75% were seen once; the top ten hold around 3.5%. Sequencing used peripheral blood. Receptor source: a woman between 18 and 29 years old who had recovered from COVID-19.

The chain has TRBV15 and TRBJ2-2; possible D gene TRBD2, 7 bases. V dropped 0 bases and J dropped 8 bases, with 13 bases sitting between them. CDR3 length equals 15 residues. CDR1 is LNHNV, CDR2 YYDKDF, per germline (reference sequence). CDR3 residues: CATSRDAGAPGELFF. The DNA for the CDR3 is TGTGCCACCAGCAGAGATGCGGGGGCGCCGGGGGAGCTGTTTTTT.

The gene calls are TRBV19 and TRBJ1-2, with D uncertain. V was cut by 1 base and J by 8 bases, with 8 bases left in between. From germline, CDR1 is LNHDA and CDR2 SQIVND (reference sequence). The CDR3 extends over 12 amino acids. The CDR3 nucleotides read TGTGCCAGTAGTATAGGGTTTGGCGGCTACACCTTC. Translated: CASSIGFGGYTF.

The DNA for the CDR3 is TGTGCCAGCTCACCATCCAGCCAGGGGGGCTATGGCTACACCTTC. Translating it yields CASSPSSQGGYGYTF. V is TRBV18 and J is TRBJ1-2, with TRBD1 matching over 7 bases. The CDR3 spans 15 residues. CDR1 is KGHSH, CDR2 LQKENI, per germline. V was clipped by 2 bases and J by 4 bases; unmatched bases: 7. Drawing the rest from reference TRBV18 and TRBJ1-2, the complete variable domain is NAGVMQNPRHLVRRRGQEARLRCSPMKGHSHVYWYRQLPEEGLKFMVYLQKENIIDESGMPKERFSAEFPKEGPSILRIQQVVRGDSAAYFCASSPSSQGGYGYTFGSGTRLTVV.

The J gene is TRBJ1-2, the V gene TRBV27; 7 bases are shared with TRBD1. V shed 3 bases and J 8 bases; nucleotides not matched to a gene: 9. This CDR3 contains 14 residues. CDR1 is MNHEY, CDR2 SMNVEV, per germline (reference sequence). CDR3 sequence reads: CASSFILGGGGYTF. CDR3 nucleotide sequence: TGTGCCAGCAGTTTCATTTTAGGGGGCGGAGGCTACACCTTC.

On this clone itself: Different DNA sequences within this sample yield the same CDR3. CDR3 DNA: TGCGCCAGCAGCCAAGACCGCGGGAACACCGGGGAGCTGTTTTTT. It translates to CASSQDRGNTGELFF. The chain carries TRBV4-3 and TRBJ2-2; D is uncertain. This CDR3 contains 15 residues. The V end was cut by 0 bases, the J end by 1 base, with 6 bases between. Germline V lookup: CDR1 LGHNA, CDR2 YSLEER.

This chain links TRBV19 with TRBJ2-2; maybe TRBD1 (6 bases). The CDR3 has 15 residues. The germline gives CDR1 LNHDA, CDR2 SQIVND (reference sequence). V lost 4 bases to trimming and J lost 4 bases, with 13 bases between them. CDR3 DNA: TGTGCCAGTAGTAGCAGGACAGCTCCCACCGGGGAGCTGTTTTTT. Translation gives CASSSRTAPTGELFF.

The rearrangement links TRBV29-1 to TRBJ1-2, with TRBD1 matching 9 bases. This CDR3 is 13 amino acids long. Per germline, CDR1 SQVTM and CDR2 ANQGSEA. V gave up 7 bases and J gave up 2 bases; unmatched junction bases: 5. The CDR3, as DNA: TGCAGCGCTGGACAGGGGACCAACTATGGCTACACCTTC. The encoded protein is CSAGQGTNYGYTF.

The chain uses TRBV7-9 and TRBJ1-4; 7 bases agree with TRBD1. The V segment lost 5 bases and the J segment 3 bases; nucleotides outside the gene matches: 9. The CDR3 is made up of 16 amino acids. From germline, CDR1 is SEHNR and CDR2 FQNEAQ (reference sequence). For the CDR3, the DNA is TGTGCCAGCAGCCCCCCCGGTACAGGGGCTAATGAAAAACTGTTTTTT. Protein: CASSPPGTGANEKLFF. The variable domain in full, with the rest retrieved from reference TRBV7-9 and TRBJ1-4, is DTGVSQNPRHKITKRGQNVTFRCDPISEHNRLYWYRQTLGQGPEFLTYFQNEAQLEKSRLLSDRFSAERPKGSFSTLEIQRTEQGDSAMYLCASSPPGTGANEKLFFGSGTQLSVL.

This sequence joins TRBV6-2 or TRBV6-3 and TRBJ2-7; no clear D gene. The germline V gene encodes CDR1 MNHEY and CDR2 SVGEGT. This CDR3 comprises 16 residues. Trimming cost V 0 bases and J 2 bases, with 14 bases left between them. The CDR3 here is CASSYSLQQRPYEQYV. Here the CDR3 DNA reads TGTGCCAGCAGTTACTCGCTTCAGCAGAGGCCCTACGAGCAGTACGTC.

The CDR3 loop is CASSRKFTGEADTQYF. CDR3 nucleotides: TGTGCCAGCAGCCGAAAGTTCACTGGGGAGGCAGATACGCAGTATTTT. The chain links TRBV3-1 (or the pseudogene TRBV3-2) to TRBJ2-3, with D possibly TRBD2 on 6 matching bases. Trimming removed 4 bases from V and 4 bases from J, with 18 bases in between. Germline CDR1 is LGHDT and CDR2 is YNNKEL (reference sequence). This CDR3 comprises 16 residues.

The chain couples TRBV5-1 to TRBJ1-2; D gene ambiguous. Trimming took 4 bases from V and 0 from J, leaving 7 bases between them. CDR1 and CDR2 (germline): SGHRS, YFSETQ. The CDR3 runs to 13 residues. This chain's CDR3 is CASSPTPNYGYTF. CDR3 coding DNA: TGCGCCAGCAGCCCCACTCCTAACTATGGCTACACCTTC. Complete variable domain (other parts from reference TRBV5-1 and TRBJ1-2): KAGVTQTPRYLIKTRGQQVTLSCSPISGHRSVSWYQQTPGQGLQFLFEYFSETQRNKGNFPGRFSGRQFSNSRSEMNVSTLELGDSALYLCASSPTPNYGYTFGSGTRLTVV.

A remark on this clone: At one end, the junction sequence differs from germline, possibly due to a read error. The chain combines TRBV29-1 with TRBJ2-3, with TRBD1 matching over 10 bases. This CDR3 is built from 15 residues. CDR1 SQVTM and CDR2 ANQGSEA come from the germline V gene. CDR3 in DNA: TGCAGCGTAGAAGGTGGGACAGGGGTCACAGATACGCAGTATTTT. As protein: CSVEGGTGVTDTQYF.

The V call is TRBV5-1, the J call TRBJ2-1, with D uncertain. The germline V gene has CDR1 SGHRS and CDR2 YFSETQ. Trimming removed 2 bases from V and 9 bases from J, with 12 bases in between. CDR3 length: 13 residues. The CDR3 reads CASSLLARSEQFF. The CDR3 coding sequence is TGCGCCAGCAGCTTACTGGCTAGAAGTGAGCAGTTCTTC.

The chain links TRBV4-3 to TRBJ1-4, with 9 bases that match TRBD1. The V and J ends lost 5 bases and 7 bases, in that order; junction bases with no gene match: 5. The CDR3 has 14 residues. Germline assignment: CDR1 LGHNA and CDR2 YSLEER. DNA for the CDR3: TGCGCCAGCAGCTCCGGGACAGGGACTGAAAAACTGTTTTTT. Amino acids: CASSSGTGTEKLFF.

The chain is built from TRBV12-5 and TRBJ2-1; D perhaps matches TRBD2 (6 bases). Trimming stripped 7 bases from V and 4 bases from J, with 17 bases between. The CDR3 contains 15 residues. In germline, CDR1 is LGHNT, CDR2 FRNRAP. The CDR3 region has the DNA TGTGCTAGTGCCCTTGGGGACTTGCATTACAATGAGCAGTTCTTC. This codes for CASALGDLHYNEQFF.

In the case of this clone: Other DNA sequences in the same sample also yield this CDR3. This rearrangement joins TRBV11-2 to TRBJ1-2; 10 bases line up with TRBD1. V was clipped by 3 bases and J by 8 bases; unmatched bases: 3. CDR3 length equals 13 residues. Per the germline V gene, CDR1 is SGHAT and CDR2 is FQNNGV. The CDR3 DNA is TGTGCCAGCAGCTTGGGACAGGGGAGCGGCTACACCTTC. It translates to CASSLGQGSGYTF.

The gene calls are TRBV6-5 and TRBJ1-1; D may be TRBD1 (5 bases). The length of the CDR3 is 15 residues. Germline V lookup: CDR1 MNHEY, CDR2 SVGAGI. V was pared by 6 bases and J by 3 bases, with 17 bases between. The CDR3 spells CASRPPRGGYTEAFF. Written as DNA, the CDR3 is TGTGCCAGCAGACCCCCTCGGGGGGGTTACACTGAAGCTTTCTTT.

Here the CDR3 reads CASSYSQGASGNTIYF. CDR3 sequence (DNA): TGTGCCAGCAGTTACTCACAGGGGGCCTCTGGAAACACCATATATTTT. This sequence joins TRBV6-2 or TRBV6-3 and TRBJ1-3, with 9 nucleotides matching TRBD1. Losses at the gene ends were 0 bases for V and 0 bases for J; bases not matched to a gene: 0. Looked up from germline, CDR1 is MNHEY and CDR2 is SVGEGT. This CDR3 is 16 amino acids long.

V and J are TRBV6-2 or TRBV6-3 and TRBJ1-2; D is perhaps TRBD1 (6 bases). With 2 bases removed from V and 4 bases from J, the gap between germline ends came to 14 bases. The CDR3 contains 15 residues. Looked up from germline, CDR1 is MNHEY and CDR2 is SVGEGT. DNA for the CDR3: TGTGCCAGCAGTTACCGGGCAGGGGTTACCTATGGCTACACCTTC. Its translation is CASSYRAGVTYGYTF.

This chain joins TRBV4-2 and TRBJ2-3; the match to TRBD2 covers 12 bases. Germline CDR1 reads LGHNA; CDR2 reads YNFKEQ. Germline trimming cut 3 bases from V and 6 bases from J; bases unmatched to any gene: 10. The CDR3 runs 17 residues. In DNA form, the CDR3 reads TGTGCCAGCAGCCAGGGTCCTAGCGGGAGGGCCGGGGATACGCAGTATTTT. It specifies CASSQGPSGRAGDTQYF.